This passage covers 19 T cell receptor beta chains from one sample sequenced in a study of T cell clonotyping in hematopoietic cell transplantation listed by TCRdb under 2021. In light of the paper, this sample's time point label describes: recipient sample taken at acute GVHD onset. Library construction relied on the immunoSEQ multiplex PCR assay. TCRdb limited this immuneACCESS table to in-frame rearrangements with V and J called. A share of clones is missing; checked studies link under half to unresolved V genes, and the rest is unexplained. The sample includes about 1,900 clones, with under 95% observed a single time. The top ten constitute about 8.4% of the sample. The sequencing here drew on PBMCs, taken at the time of graft-versus-host disease after allogeneic stem cell transplant. The receptors were sampled from a male patient aged 18-30 years who had an allogeneic stem cell transplant from a related donor, so the T cells may come from the graft donor. Some clones in this sample may be carry-over from other donors' samples.

This rearrangement joins TRBV6-6 to TRBJ2-2; tentative D call: TRBD2 (6 bases). The V end lost 0 bases, the J end lost 7 bases, and 12 bases lay between the germline ends. Germline V gene data show CDR1 as MNHNY and CDR2 as SVGAGI (reference sequence). The CDR3 covers 15 residues. The CDR3 protein is CASSYSGGMGGELFF. The CDR3 DNA reads as TGTGCCAGCAGTTACTCCGGGGGAATGGGCGGGGAGCTGTTTTTT.

The chain carries TRBV9 and TRBJ1-3, with TRBD1 as a possible D gene (5 bases). CDR1 and CDR2 (germline): SGDLS, YYNGEE. The CDR3 has 15 amino acids. V dropped 4 bases and J dropped 0 bases, with 11 bases sitting between them. CDR3 nucleotides: TGTGCCAGCAGCCAACAGACAGACTCTGGAAACACCATATATTTT. As protein: CASSQQTDSGNTIYF.

V and J are TRBV29-1 and TRBJ1-3, with 7 bases fitting TRBD1. CDR1 SQVTM and CDR2 ANQGSEA come from the germline V gene. This CDR3 has 15 amino acids. With V trimmed by 7 bases and J by 1 base, 10 bases remained unmatched. The DNA for the CDR3 is TGCAGCGGGGCGACAGGGATAGGATCTGGAAACACCATATATTTT. Translating it yields CSGATGIGSGNTIYF.

J is TRBJ2-3 and V is TRBV5-8; D is unclear. Germline CDR1 and CDR2: SGHTS and YDEGEE. This CDR3 is built from 14 residues. Deletions cut 2 bases from V and 6 bases from J, with 13 bases between. CDR3 amino acids: CASSFEPYTDTQYF. CDR3 sequence (DNA): TGTGCCAGCAGCTTTGAGCCTTACACGGATACGCAGTATTTT.

V and J are TRBV9 and TRBJ2-1; the match to TRBD2 covers 11 bases. The germline CDR1 and CDR2 sequences are SGDLS and YYNGEE. This CDR3 spans 15 amino acids. Trimming cost V 4 bases and J 4 bases; bases outside gene matches: 4. The CDR3 DNA sequence: TGTGCCAGCAGCTCGGGACTAGCGGATTACAATGAGCAGTTCTTC. Protein sequence: CASSSGLADYNEQFF.

The chain carries TRBV30 and TRBJ1-4; no reliable D call. Per germline, CDR1 GTSNPN and CDR2 SVGIG (reference sequence). V was clipped by 0 bases and J by 5 bases, with 13 bases between them. This CDR3 is 15 amino acids long. CDR3 protein: CAWSVFGGMNEKLFF. The CDR3 DNA sequence: TGTGCCTGGAGTGTATTTGGAGGAATGAATGAAAAACTGTTTTTT.

Here the CDR3 reads CAGRGDSGSRNEQFF. CDR3 nucleotide sequence: TGTGCCGGAAGAGGGGACAGCGGGAGTCGCAATGAGCAGTTCTTC. The chain combines TRBV27 with TRBJ2-1; D perhaps matches TRBD2 (8 bases). This CDR3 has 15 amino acids. Germline loops: CDR1 MNHEY, CDR2 SMNVEV (reference sequence). The V end lost 11 bases, the J end lost 6 bases, and 23 bases lay between the germline ends.

The chain recombines TRBV30 with TRBJ1-3; perhaps TRBD1 as D (6 bases). Germline CDR1 is GTSNPN and CDR2 is SVGIG (reference sequence). Trimming stripped 7 bases from V and 0 bases from J, with 16 bases between. The CDR3 extends over 15 amino acids. Here the CDR3 reads CAFLGGGPSGNTIYF. CDR3 sequence (DNA): TGTGCCTTCTTAGGGGGGGGCCCCTCTGGAAACACCATATATTTT. Using reference TRBV30 and TRBJ1-3 for the parts outside the CDR3, the full variable domain is SQTIHQWPATLVQPVGSPLSLECTVEGTSNPNLYWYRQAAGRGLQLLFYSVGIGQISSEVPQNLSASRPQDRQFILSSKKLLLSDSGFYLCAFLGGGPSGNTIYFGEGSWLTVV.

The chain links TRBV5-4 to TRBJ2-3; D gene uncertain. CDR1 and CDR2 (germline): SGHNT, YYREEE (reference sequence). The CDR3 spans 14 residues. Trimming took off 1 base at V and 2 bases at J, with 8 bases between the two ends. The CDR3 DNA reads TGTGCCAGCAGCTTGCGAGTTTCCACAGATACGCAGTATTTT. It translates to CASSLRVSTDTQYF.

CDR3 nucleotides: TGTGCAAGTCGCTTACTGAGGCCCCAGGGGCAGGGCAATGAGCAGTTCTTC. It translates to CASRLLRPQGQGNEQFF. This chain connects TRBV12-2 to TRBJ2-1; the D call of TRBD1 is as the table states it, not checked on the DNA. TRBV12-2 is marked as a pseudogene. The CDR3 is 17 residues long.

This clone has a handful of counts. The chain is built from TRBV5-4 and TRBJ2-1, with 7 positions matching TRBD2. The CDR3 consists of 16 residues. V lost 4 bases, J lost 4 bases, and 11 bases stayed unmatched. CDR1 SGHNT and CDR2 YYREEE come from the germline V gene (reference sequence). The CDR3 loop is CASSAGLTGGYNEQFF. The CDR3 DNA is TGTGCCAGCAGCGCCGGCCTCACGGGGGGTTACAATGAGCAGTTCTTC.

The CDR3 DNA reads as TGTGCCAGCAGTTACAGGGGGAGCAATCAGCCCCAGCATTTT. Translating gives CASSYRGSNQPQHF. The rearrangement joins TRBV6-5 to TRBJ1-5; D possibly corresponds to TRBD1 (6 bases). The CDR3 spans 14 residues. Trimming removed 2 bases at V and 1 base at J, with 6 bases between. CDR1 and CDR2 from the germline V gene are MNHEY and SVGAGI.

The J gene is TRBJ1-2, the V gene TRBV30; a possible D gene is TRBD1 (5 bases). Germline CDR1 reads GTSNPN; CDR2 reads SVGIG (reference sequence). Deletions cut 4 bases from V and 0 bases from J, with 15 bases between. The CDR3 has 15 residues. CDR3 amino acids: CAWTRDRETNYGYTF. The CDR3 bases are TGTGCCTGGACCCGGGACCGTGAAACTAACTATGGCTACACCTTC.

The chain combines TRBV9 with TRBJ2-2; D is unresolved. The CDR3 has 12 residues. The V gene lost 4 bases and the J gene lost 5 bases, with 6 bases spanning the gap. Germline V gene data show CDR1 as SGDLS and CDR2 as YYNGEE. This CDR3 reads CASSSRTGELFF. As DNA, the CDR3 is TGTGCCAGCAGCTCTAGGACCGGGGAGCTGTTTTTT.

The chain uses TRBV5-1 and TRBJ1-2, with D uncertain. This CDR3 spans 13 amino acids. Germline assignment: CDR1 SGHRS and CDR2 YFSETQ. V was trimmed by 0 bases and J by 4 bases, leaving 7 bases between them. CDR3 DNA: TGCGCCAGCAGCTTGGTTCCTTCCTATGGCTACACCTTC. Protein: CASSLVPSYGYTF.

The gene calls are TRBV7-9 and TRBJ1-3; D not certain. The ends were cut back, 0 bases at V and 2 bases at J, with 5 bases in the middle. Germline CDR1 reads SEHNR; CDR2 reads FQNEAQ (reference sequence). The length of the CDR3 is 14 residues. The chain's CDR3 is CASSLAGTGNTIYF. The CDR3, as DNA: TGTGCCAGCAGCTTAGCGGGGACTGGAAACACCATATATTTT. The variable domain in full, with the rest retrieved from reference TRBV7-9 and TRBJ1-3, is DTGVSQNPRHKITKRGQNVTFRCDPISEHNRLYWYRQTLGQGPEFLTYFQNEAQLEKSRLLSDRFSAERPKGSFSTLEIQRTEQGDSAMYLCASSLAGTGNTIYFGEGSWLTVV.

A single count supports this clone. This sequence joins TRBV15 and TRBJ1-5; 9 bases are shared with TRBD1. The CDR3 spans 17 residues. V lost 1 base, J lost 8 bases, and 12 bases stayed unmatched. The V gene's germline CDR1 is LNHNV and CDR2 YYDKDF (reference sequence). The CDR3 nucleotides are TGTGCCACCAGCAGAGGCGGAACAGGACAGGGGAGGGAGCCCCAGCATTTT. This codes for CATSRGGTGQGREPQHF.

V usage is TRBV7-8 and J usage is TRBJ2-1, with D perhaps matching TRBD2 (5 bases). V lost 4 bases and J 15 bases, leaving 16 bases between the germline ends. The length of the CDR3 is 12 residues. Germline CDR1 SGHVS, CDR2 FQNEAQ. CDR3 nucleotides: TGTGCCAGCAGCTCGACCGCCCAGCGGCTGTTCTTC. Amino acids: CASSSTAQRLFF.

This chain connects TRBV5-4 to TRBJ2-5; 13 bases are a match to TRBD2. Germline V lookup: CDR1 SGHNT, CDR2 YYREEE (reference sequence). The CDR3 runs to 15 residues. The V and J ends lost 3 bases and 5 bases, in that order; junction bases with no gene match: 4. CDR3 residues: CASSSPTSGGETQYF. The CDR3 DNA reads as TGTGCCAGCAGCTCTCCGACTAGCGGGGGGGAGACCCAGTACTTC. Full variable domain (rest looked up from reference TRBV5-4 and TRBJ2-5): ETGVTQSPTHLIKTRGQQVTLRCSSQSGHNTVSWYQQALGQGPQFIFQYYREEENGRGNFPPRFSGLQFPNYSSELNVNALELDDSALYLCASSSPTSGGETQYFGPGTRLLVL.